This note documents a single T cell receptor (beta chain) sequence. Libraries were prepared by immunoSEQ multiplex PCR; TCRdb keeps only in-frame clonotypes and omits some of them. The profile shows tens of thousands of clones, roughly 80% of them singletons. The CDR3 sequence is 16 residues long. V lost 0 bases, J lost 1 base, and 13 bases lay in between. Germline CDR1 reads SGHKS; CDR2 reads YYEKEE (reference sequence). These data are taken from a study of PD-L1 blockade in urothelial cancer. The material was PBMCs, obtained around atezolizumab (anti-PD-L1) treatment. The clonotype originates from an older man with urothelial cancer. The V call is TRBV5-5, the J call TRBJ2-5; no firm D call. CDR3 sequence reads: CASSLGRPTPQETQYF. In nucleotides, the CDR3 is TGTGCCAGCAGCTTGGGCAGGCCAACCCCCCAAGAGACCCAGTACTTC.